The rows below give T cell receptor beta chains drawn from one sample of a study of blood T cell repertoires in COVID-19. The table came from immunoSEQ multiplex PCR; TCRdb's copy has only in-frame clones and leaves some out. This table has about 180,000 clones, roughly nine tenths appearing once. Sequenced material: peripheral blood. These receptors all come from a man between 65 and 85 years old with active or convalescent COVID-19. Both conserved end residues are part of each CDR3.

V gene: TRBV10-2
J gene: TRBJ1-2
CDR3 protein: CASSAPEDYGYTF

V gene: TRBV25-1
J gene: TRBJ1-1
CDR3 protein: CASSFRTAMNTEAFF

V gene: TRBV6-5
J gene: TRBJ1-1
CDR3 protein: CASRLSGTLNTEAFF

V gene: TRBV27
J gene: TRBJ2-3
CDR3 protein: CASSLYPGVAGGDTQYF

V gene: TRBV7-8
J gene: TRBJ2-2
CDR3 protein: CASSLFDQRERAGELFF

V gene: TRBV19
J gene: TRBJ1-5
CDR3 protein: CASSMVTGLYSNQPQHF

V gene: TRBV9
J gene: TRBJ2-1
CDR3 protein: CASSVGQGAIDEQFF

V gene: TRBV6-2/TRBV6-3
J gene: TRBJ1-2
CDR3 protein: CASSYAQGYTF

V gene: TRBV6-5
J gene: TRBJ2-2
CDR3 protein: CASRGDRGTGELFF

V gene: TRBV11-2
J gene: TRBJ1-1
CDR3 protein: CASSFRSGGSEAFF

V gene: TRBV7-2
J gene: TRBJ2-7
CDR3 protein: CASSLARLHEQYF

V gene: TRBV19
J gene: TRBJ2-7
CDR3 protein: CASSSRGSPTTPYEQYF

V gene: TRBV7-2
J gene: TRBJ1-3
CDR3 protein: CASSLAGAGNTIYF

V gene: TRBV3-1/TRBV3-2
J gene: TRBJ1-2
CDR3 protein: CASSQDLYRYGYTF

V gene: TRBV5-1
J gene: TRBJ2-1
CDR3 protein: CASSLGPSGGYYNEQFF

V gene: TRBV7-2
J gene: TRBJ1-1
CDR3 protein: CASSLNWDKSEAFF

V gene: TRBV5-4
J gene: TRBJ1-2
CDR3 protein: CASSLEDRKPGYTF

V gene: TRBV11-3
J gene: TRBJ2-2
CDR3 protein: CASSPAGGQVGELFF

V gene: TRBV9
J gene: TRBJ1-2
CDR3 protein: CASSSIPGSYGYGYTF

V gene: TRBV24-1
J gene: TRBJ2-2
CDR3 protein: CATSDFGRGGRGDTGELFF

V gene: TRBV3-1/TRBV3-2
J gene: TRBJ2-5
CDR3 protein: CASSLLGQEETQYF

V gene: TRBV13
J gene: TRBJ1-1
CDR3 protein: CASSSQGGDTEAFF

V gene: TRBV28
J gene: TRBJ1-5
CDR3 protein: CASSILGQGGQPQHF

V gene: TRBV6-2/TRBV6-3
J gene: TRBJ2-7
CDR3 protein: CASSYPTGFAYEQYF

V gene: TRBV2
J gene: TRBJ2-3
CDR3 protein: CASSETSGVATDTQYF

V gene: TRBV2
J gene: TRBJ1-5
CDR3 protein: CASRGDGASNQPQHF

V gene: TRBV25-1
J gene: TRBJ2-1
CDR3 protein: CASSDWLAGQFF

V gene: TRBV19
J gene: TRBJ2-4
CDR3 protein: CASSIEDRGLFGAKNIQYF

V gene: TRBV6-5
J gene: TRBJ1-1
CDR3 protein: CASSYLAGVNTEAFF

V gene: TRBV3-1/TRBV3-2
J gene: TRBJ1-1
CDR3 protein: CASSPRGGTEAFF

V gene: TRBV5-4
J gene: TRBJ1-1
CDR3 protein: CASSTGTMGIGTEAFF

V gene: TRBV2
J gene: TRBJ1-1
CDR3 protein: CASSELGQGAGTEAFF

V gene: TRBV28
J gene: TRBJ2-5
CDR3 protein: CASSPLYTSPQETQYF

V gene: TRBV27
J gene: TRBJ2-3
CDR3 protein: CASSLSPSLAGPSTDTQYF

V gene: TRBV14
J gene: TRBJ1-3
CDR3 protein: CASSQQLGQAGNTIYF

V gene: TRBV28
J gene: TRBJ2-7
CDR3 protein: CASSLPYEQYF

V gene: TRBV28
J gene: TRBJ1-5
CDR3 protein: CASTTDRDQPQHF

V gene: TRBV6-5
J gene: TRBJ1-1
CDR3 protein: CASSYQDRAMRTEAFF

V gene: TRBV24-1
J gene: TRBJ2-3
CDR3 protein: CATSGGAENTDTQYF

V gene: TRBV5-1
J gene: TRBJ2-6
CDR3 protein: CASSLSYSGANVLTF

V gene: TRBV4-2
J gene: TRBJ1-5
CDR3 protein: CASSQDQSQGSQPQHF